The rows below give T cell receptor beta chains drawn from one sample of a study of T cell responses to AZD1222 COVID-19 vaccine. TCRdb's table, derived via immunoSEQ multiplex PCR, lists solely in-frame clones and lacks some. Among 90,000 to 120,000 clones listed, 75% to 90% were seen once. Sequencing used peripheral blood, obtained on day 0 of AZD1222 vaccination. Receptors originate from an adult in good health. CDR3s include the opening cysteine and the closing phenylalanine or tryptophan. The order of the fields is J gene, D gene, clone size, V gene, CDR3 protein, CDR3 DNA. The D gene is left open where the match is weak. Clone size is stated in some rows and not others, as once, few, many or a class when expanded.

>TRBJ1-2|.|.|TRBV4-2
CASSQEAAGSGYTF
TGTGCCAGCAGCCAAGAGGCGGCAGGGAGCGGCTACACCTTC
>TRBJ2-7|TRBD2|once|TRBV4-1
CASSPYLLADYEQYF
TGCGCCAGCAGCCCCTATTTGCTAGCGGACTACGAGCAGTACTTC
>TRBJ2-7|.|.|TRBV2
CASSDFRGQYF
TGTGCCAGCAGTGATTTCCGGGGGCAGTACTTC
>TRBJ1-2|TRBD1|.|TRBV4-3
CASSQPDRVGYGYTF
TGCGCCAGCAGCCAACCGGACAGGGTTGGCTATGGCTACACCTTC
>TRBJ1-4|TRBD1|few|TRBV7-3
CASSIDRDATNEKLFF
TGTGCCAGCAGCATCGACAGGGATGCAACTAATGAAAAACTGTTTTTT
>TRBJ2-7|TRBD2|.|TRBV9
CASSVSPLGAGGSEQYF
TGTGCCAGCAGCGTATCCCCCCTAGGGGCGGGAGGTTCCGAGCAGTACTTC
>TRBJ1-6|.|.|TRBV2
CASRGAIVASNSPLHF
TGTGCCAGCAGGGGGGCGATTGTTGCTTCCAATTCACCCCTCCACTTT
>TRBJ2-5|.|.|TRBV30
CAWSVLHKETQYF
TGTGCCTGGAGTGTACTGCATAAAGAGACCCAGTACTTC
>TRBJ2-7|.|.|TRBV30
CAWQENDEQYF
TGTGCCTGGCAGGAGAACGACGAGCAGTACTTC
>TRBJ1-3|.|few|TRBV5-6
CASSRDLGSGNTIYF
TGTGCCAGCAGCCGCGACCTCGGGAGTGGAAACACCATATATTTT
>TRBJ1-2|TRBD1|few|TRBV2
CASDRRQGSNYGYTF
TGTGCCAGCGACCGACGACAGGGAAGTAACTATGGCTACACCTTC
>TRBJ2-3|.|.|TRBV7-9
CASSLGQGGTDTQYF
TGTGCCAGCAGCCTTGGACAAGGCGGCACAGATACGCAGTATTTT
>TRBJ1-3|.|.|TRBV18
CASSLNRDDSGNTIYF
TGTGCCAGCTCACTCAACCGGGACGACTCTGGAAACACCATATATTTT
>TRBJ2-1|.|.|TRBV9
CASSVEVTLALNNEQFF
TGTGCCAGCAGCGTAGAGGTGACTTTGGCCCTTAACAATGAGCAGTTCTTC
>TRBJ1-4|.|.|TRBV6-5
CASRGNRVKEEKLFF
TGTGCCAGCAGGGGAAACAGGGTAAAAGAAGAAAAACTGTTTTTT
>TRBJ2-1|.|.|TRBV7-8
CASGQSSYNEQFF
TGTGCCAGCGGACAGAGCTCCTACAATGAGCAGTTCTTC
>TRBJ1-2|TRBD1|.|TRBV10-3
CASNGRQGDYGYTF
TGTGCCTCAAACGGCCGACAGGGAGACTATGGCTACACCTTC
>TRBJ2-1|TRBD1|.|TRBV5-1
CASSLYEQGAGVEQFF
TGCGCCAGCAGCTTGTACGAGCAGGGGGCGGGTGTGGAGCAGTTCTTC
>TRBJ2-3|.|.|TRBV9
CASSVEVFTDTQYF
TGTGCCAGCAGCGTAGAAGTCTTCACAGATACGCAGTATTTT
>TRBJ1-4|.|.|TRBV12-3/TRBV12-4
CASSLSGSEKLFF
TGTGCCAGCAGTTTATCAGGGTCTGAAAAACTGTTTTTT
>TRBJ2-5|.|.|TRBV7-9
CASSSGVYQETQYF
TGTGCCAGCAGCTCGGGGGTGTACCAAGAGACCCAGTACTTC
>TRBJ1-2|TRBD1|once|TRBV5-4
CASSLGGDRSNYGYTF
TGTGCCAGCAGCTTGGGGGGGGACAGGAGTAACTATGGCTACACCTTC